The 2 T cell receptor beta chains presented below share a single source sample, sequenced in a study of blood T cell repertoires in COVID-19. This table comes from immunoSEQ multiplex PCR, and its TCRdb copy is limited to in-frame clones, with some not included. This table has approximately 300,000 clones, 85% to 90% appearing once. Material: peripheral blood. The receptor source for this set is a middle-aged woman with acute or convalescent COVID-19.

The genes are TRBV29-1 and TRBJ1-2; 8 bases are shared with TRBD1. Per germline, CDR1 SQVTM and CDR2 ANQGSEA. Trimming cost V 7 bases and J 2 bases; bases outside gene matches: 3. The CDR3 totals 12 residues. The CDR3: CSARGPNYGYTF. DNA for the CDR3: TGCAGCGCCAGGGGGCCAAACTATGGCTACACCTTC.

This chain uses TRBV27 with TRBJ1-2; D perhaps matches TRBD1 (5 bases). CDR1 and CDR2 from the germline V gene are MNHEY and SMNVEV (reference sequence). The CDR3 is made up of 13 amino acids. The germline V and J ends were trimmed by 3 bases and 5 bases, with 10 bases remaining between them. CDR3 amino acids: CASSLQGSYGYTF. DNA for the CDR3: TGTGCCAGCAGTTTGCAGGGTTCGTATGGCTACACCTTC.